This T cell receptor (beta chain) comes out of a study of control samples from healthy donors and cancer patients. Germline loops: CDR1 MGHDK, CDR2 SYGVNS. Trimming removed 4 bases at V and 7 bases at J, with 5 bases between. This CDR3 comprises 12 residues. Here immunoSEQ multiplex PCR was the method, and the copy in TCRdb shows in-frame clones only, minus some. Here the sample spans about 160,000 clones, about 94% being singletons. The specimen was blood. The chain carries TRBV25-1 and TRBJ1-6; no clear D gene. This TCR was recovered from a woman between 35 and 50 years old in good health. CDR3 sequence: CASSGGNSPLHF. The CDR3 bases are TGTGCCAGCAGTGGCGGGAATTCACCCCTCCACTTT.